This entry features one TCR beta chain sequence. The source of the sample is a study of T cell changes during pregnancy in multiple sclerosis. The ends were cut back, 8 bases at V and 1 base at J, with 12 bases in the middle. Germline V gene lookup returns CDR1 WSHSY and CDR2 SAAADI. This CDR3 is built from 14 residues. Clones were sequenced by immunoSEQ multiplex PCR, and TCRdb holds only the in-frame ones, with some missing. The top ten hold under 2% of the sample, which has roughly 90,000 clones, 85% to 95% seen once. The clonotype was recovered from a female donor in good health, enrolled as a control in a pregnancy study. The source material was peripheral blood, sampled in the first trimester of pregnancy. This chain connects TRBV10-2 to TRBJ2-1, with D tentatively TRBD2 (5 bases). CDR3 DNA: TGCGCCAGCGGGTTACTAGGTTCCTACAATGAGCAGTTCTTC. Translating gives CASGLLGSYNEQFF.